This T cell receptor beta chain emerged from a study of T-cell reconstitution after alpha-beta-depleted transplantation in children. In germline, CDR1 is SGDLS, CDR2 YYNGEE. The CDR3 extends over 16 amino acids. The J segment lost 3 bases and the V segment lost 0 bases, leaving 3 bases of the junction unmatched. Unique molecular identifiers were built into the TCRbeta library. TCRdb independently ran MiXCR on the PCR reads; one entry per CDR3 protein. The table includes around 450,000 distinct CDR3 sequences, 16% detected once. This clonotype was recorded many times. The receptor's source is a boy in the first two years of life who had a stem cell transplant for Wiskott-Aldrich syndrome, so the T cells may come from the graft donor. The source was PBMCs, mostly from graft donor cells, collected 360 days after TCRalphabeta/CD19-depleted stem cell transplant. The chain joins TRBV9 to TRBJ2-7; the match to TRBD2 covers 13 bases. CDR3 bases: TGTGCCAGCAGCGTAGGACTAGCGGGAGGACGCTACGAGCAGTACTTC. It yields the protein CASSVGLAGGRYEQYF.